This T cell receptor (beta chain) was profiled in a study of shared clonotypes between healthy human individuals. Study results and caveats: A generally larger estimated richness was seen in naive subsets than in memory subsets.

The CDR3 runs 18 residues. Trimming cost V 2 bases and J 1 base, with 17 bases left between them. Looked up from germline, CDR1 is MGHRA and CDR2 is YSYEKL. Concerning this clone itself: Its matching antigen is unknown.

Assay: immunoSEQ multiplex PCR; the TCRdb copy retains only in-frame clones and omits some. Of about 510,000 clones detected, 90% to 96% appear once; the ten largest clones hold about 0.064%. This clonotype was obtained from a woman younger than 45 in good health. V usage is TRBV4-1 and J usage is TRBJ2-2, with D possibly TRBD1 on 7 matching bases. Material: naive CD4+ T cells sorted from blood. The subset here: CD45RA+ positively selected. The DNA for the CDR3 is TGCGCCAGCAGCCAACAGATGGGGGGACAGATGAACACCGGGGAGCTGTTTTTT. Encoded protein: CASSQQMGGQMNTGELFF.